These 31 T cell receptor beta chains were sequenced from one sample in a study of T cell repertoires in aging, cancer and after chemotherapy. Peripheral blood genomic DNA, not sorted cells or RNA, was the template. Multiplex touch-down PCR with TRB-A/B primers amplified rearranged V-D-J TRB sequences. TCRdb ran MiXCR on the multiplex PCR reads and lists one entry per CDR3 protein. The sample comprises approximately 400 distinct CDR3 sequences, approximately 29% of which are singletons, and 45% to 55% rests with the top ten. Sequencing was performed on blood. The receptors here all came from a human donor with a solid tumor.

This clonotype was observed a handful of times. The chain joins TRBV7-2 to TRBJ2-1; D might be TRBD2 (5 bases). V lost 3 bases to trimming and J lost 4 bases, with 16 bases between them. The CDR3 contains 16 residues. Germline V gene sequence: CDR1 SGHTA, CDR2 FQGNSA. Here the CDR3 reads CASSLLQVASYNEQFF. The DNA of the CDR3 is TGTGCCAGCAGCTTGCTTCAAGTAGCGTCGTACAATGAGCAGTTCTTC.

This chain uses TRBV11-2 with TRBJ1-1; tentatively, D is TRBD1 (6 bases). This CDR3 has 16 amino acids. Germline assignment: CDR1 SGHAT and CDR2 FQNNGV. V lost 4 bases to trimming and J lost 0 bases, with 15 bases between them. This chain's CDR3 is CASSSPAGVMNTEAFF. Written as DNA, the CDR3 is TGTGCCAGCAGCTCCCCGGCAGGGGTGATGAACACTGAAGCTTTCTTT.

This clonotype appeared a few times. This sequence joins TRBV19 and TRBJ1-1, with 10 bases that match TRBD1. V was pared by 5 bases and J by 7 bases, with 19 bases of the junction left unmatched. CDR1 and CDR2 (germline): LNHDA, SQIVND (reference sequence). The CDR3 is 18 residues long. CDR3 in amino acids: CASSSLGLGTGDQDEAFF. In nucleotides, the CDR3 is TGTGCCAGTAGTTCTTTGGGTCTCGGGACAGGGGACCAGGATGAAGCTTTCTTT.

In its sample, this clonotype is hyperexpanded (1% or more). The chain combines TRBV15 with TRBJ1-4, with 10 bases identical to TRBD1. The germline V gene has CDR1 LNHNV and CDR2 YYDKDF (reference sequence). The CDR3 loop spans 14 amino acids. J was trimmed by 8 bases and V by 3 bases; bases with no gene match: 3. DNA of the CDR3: TGTGCCACCAGCAGGGGGACAGGGGAAGAAAAACTGTTTTTT. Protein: CATSRGTGEEKLFF.

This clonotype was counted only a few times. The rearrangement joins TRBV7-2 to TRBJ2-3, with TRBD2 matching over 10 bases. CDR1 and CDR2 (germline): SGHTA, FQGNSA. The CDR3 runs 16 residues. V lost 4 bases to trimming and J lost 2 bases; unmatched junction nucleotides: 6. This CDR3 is CASSYSSGGDTDTQYF. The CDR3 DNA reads TGTGCCAGCAGCTATTCTAGCGGGGGCGACACAGATACGCAGTATTTT.

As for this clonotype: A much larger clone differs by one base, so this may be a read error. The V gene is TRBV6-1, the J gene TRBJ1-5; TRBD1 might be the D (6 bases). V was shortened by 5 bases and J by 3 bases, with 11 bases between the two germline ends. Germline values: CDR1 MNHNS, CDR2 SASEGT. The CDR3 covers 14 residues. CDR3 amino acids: CASSLGQSNQPQHF. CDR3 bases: TGTGCCAGCAGTCTAGGACAGTCCAATCAGCCCCAGCATTTT.

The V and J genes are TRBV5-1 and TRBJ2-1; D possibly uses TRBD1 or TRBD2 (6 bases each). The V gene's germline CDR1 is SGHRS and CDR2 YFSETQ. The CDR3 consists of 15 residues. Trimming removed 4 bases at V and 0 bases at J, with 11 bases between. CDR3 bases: TGCGCCAGCAGCCTAGGGGGGAGCTCCTACAATGAGCAGTTCTTC. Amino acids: CASSLGGSSYNEQFF.

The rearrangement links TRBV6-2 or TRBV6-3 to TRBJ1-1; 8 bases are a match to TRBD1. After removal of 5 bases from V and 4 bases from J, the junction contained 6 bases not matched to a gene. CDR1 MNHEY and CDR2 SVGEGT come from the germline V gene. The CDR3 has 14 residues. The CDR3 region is CASSRRQGSTEAFF. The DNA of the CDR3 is TGTGCCAGCAGTAGAAGACAGGGGAGCACTGAAGCTTTCTTT.

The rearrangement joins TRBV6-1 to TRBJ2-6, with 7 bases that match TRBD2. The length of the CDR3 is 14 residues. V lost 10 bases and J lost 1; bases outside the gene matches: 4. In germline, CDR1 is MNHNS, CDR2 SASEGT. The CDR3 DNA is TGTGCCAACGGGGGGAGTTCTGGGGCCAACGTCCTGACTTTC. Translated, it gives CANGGSSGANVLTF.

CDR3 nucleotides: TGCAGTGCTCCGACTAGCGGGAGGTTCACAGATACGCAGTATTTT. Translating it yields CSAPTSGRFTDTQYF. This chain joins TRBV20-1 and TRBJ2-3; the match to TRBD2 covers 13 bases. With 5 bases clipped from V and 2 bases from J, the junction kept 4 bases outside the gene matches. Germline CDR1 DFQATT, CDR2 SNEGSKA (reference sequence). There are 15 residues in the CDR3.

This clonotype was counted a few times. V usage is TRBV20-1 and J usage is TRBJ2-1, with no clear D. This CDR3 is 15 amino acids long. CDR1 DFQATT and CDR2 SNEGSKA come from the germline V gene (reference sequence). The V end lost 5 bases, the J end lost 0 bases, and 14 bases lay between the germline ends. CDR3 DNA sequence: TGCAGTGCTCCCCCGACTGATAGCTCCTACAATGAGCAGTTCTTC. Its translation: CSAPPTDSSYNEQFF.

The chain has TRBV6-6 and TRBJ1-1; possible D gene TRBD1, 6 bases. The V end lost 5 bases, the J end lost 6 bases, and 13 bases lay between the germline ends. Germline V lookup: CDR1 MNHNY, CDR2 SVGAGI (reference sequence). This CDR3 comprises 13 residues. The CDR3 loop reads CASSLQGLAEAFF. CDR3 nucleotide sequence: TGTGCCAGCAGTCTACAGGGACTTGCTGAAGCTTTCTTT.

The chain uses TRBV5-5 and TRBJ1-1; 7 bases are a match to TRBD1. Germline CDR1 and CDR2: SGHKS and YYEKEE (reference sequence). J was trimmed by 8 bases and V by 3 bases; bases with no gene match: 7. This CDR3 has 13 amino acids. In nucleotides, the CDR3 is TGTGCCAGCAGCTCCAGCCCGGGACAGGAAGCTTTCTTT. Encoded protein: CASSSSPGQEAFF.

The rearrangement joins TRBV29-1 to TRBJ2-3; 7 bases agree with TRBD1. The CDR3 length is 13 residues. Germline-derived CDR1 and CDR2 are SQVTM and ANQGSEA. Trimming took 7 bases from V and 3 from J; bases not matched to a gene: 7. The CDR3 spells CSATGQATDTQYF. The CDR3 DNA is TGCAGCGCAACCGGACAGGCGACAGATACGCAGTATTTT.

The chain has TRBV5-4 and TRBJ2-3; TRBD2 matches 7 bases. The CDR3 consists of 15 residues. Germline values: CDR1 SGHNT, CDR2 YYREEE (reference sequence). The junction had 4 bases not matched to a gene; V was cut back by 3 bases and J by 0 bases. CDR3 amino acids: CASSWGLSSTDTQYF. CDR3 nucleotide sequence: TGTGCCAGCAGCTGGGGACTATCTAGCACAGATACGCAGTATTTT.

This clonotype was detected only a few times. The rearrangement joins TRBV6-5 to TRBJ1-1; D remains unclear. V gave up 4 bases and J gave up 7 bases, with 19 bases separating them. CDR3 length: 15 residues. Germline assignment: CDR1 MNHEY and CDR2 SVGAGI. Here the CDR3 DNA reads TGTGCCAGCAGTTCAGGCTCCTTAGGTAGGGTTGAAGCTTTCTTT. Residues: CASSSGSLGRVEAFF.

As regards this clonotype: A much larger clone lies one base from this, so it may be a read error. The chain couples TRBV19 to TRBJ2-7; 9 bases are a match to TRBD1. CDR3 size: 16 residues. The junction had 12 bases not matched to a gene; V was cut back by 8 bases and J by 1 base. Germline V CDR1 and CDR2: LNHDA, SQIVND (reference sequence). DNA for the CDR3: TGTGCCAGTCGACCTGGGACAGGGTACGTGTCCTACGAGCAGTACTTC. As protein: CASRPGTGYVSYEQYF.

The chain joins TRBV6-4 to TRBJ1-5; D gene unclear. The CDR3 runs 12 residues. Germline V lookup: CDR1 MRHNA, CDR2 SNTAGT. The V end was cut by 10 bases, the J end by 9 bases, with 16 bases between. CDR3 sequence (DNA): TGTGCCACCAGGACCCGTCGTAGGCCCCAGCATTTT. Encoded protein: CATRTRRRPQHF.

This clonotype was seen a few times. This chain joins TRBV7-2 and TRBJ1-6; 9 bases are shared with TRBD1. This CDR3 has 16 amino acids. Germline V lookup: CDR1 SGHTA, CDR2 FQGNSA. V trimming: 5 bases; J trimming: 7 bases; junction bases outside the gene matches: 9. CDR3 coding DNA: TGTGCCAGCAGCAAAAGACAGGGGGGGGCCAATTCACCCCTCCACTTT. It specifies CASSKRQGGANSPLHF.

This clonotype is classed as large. The CDR3 DNA sequence: TGTGCCAGCAGTGCCCGACAGGGTCTGACCGGGGAGCTGTTTTTT. Translating gives CASSARQGLTGELFF. V is TRBV6-1 and J is TRBJ2-2; 7 nucleotides line up with TRBD1. The trim removed 4 bases at V and 5 bases at J, leaving 7 bases unmatched. Germline CDR1 and CDR2: MNHNS and SASEGT. The CDR3 totals 15 residues.

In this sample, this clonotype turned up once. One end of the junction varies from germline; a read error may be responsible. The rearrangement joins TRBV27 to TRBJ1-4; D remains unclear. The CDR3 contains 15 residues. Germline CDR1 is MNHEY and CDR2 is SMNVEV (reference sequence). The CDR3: CASSWQKTTNKKMFF. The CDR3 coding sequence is TGTGCCAGCAGTTGGCAGAAGACAACTAATAAAAAAATGTTTTTT.

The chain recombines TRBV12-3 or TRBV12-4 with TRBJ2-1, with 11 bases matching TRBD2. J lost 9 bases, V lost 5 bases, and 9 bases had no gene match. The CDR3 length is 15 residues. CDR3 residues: CASSTTSGSIGEQFF. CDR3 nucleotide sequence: TGTGCCAGCAGTACTACTAGCGGGAGTATAGGTGAGCAGTTCTTC.

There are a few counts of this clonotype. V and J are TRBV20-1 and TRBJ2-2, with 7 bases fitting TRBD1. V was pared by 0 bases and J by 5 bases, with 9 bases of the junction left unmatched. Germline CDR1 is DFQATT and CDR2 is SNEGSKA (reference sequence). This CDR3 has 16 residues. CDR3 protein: CSARDRRQGRTGELFF. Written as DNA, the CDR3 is TGCAGTGCTAGAGATCGCCGACAGGGAAGGACCGGGGAGCTGTTTTTT.

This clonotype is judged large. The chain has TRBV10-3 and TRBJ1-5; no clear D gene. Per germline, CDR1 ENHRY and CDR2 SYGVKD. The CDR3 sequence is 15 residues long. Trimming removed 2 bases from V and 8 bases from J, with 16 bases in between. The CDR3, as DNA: TGTGCCATCAGTGAGGGTTATAGCTTAAGTGAGCCCCAGCATTTT. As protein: CAISEGYSLSEPQHF.

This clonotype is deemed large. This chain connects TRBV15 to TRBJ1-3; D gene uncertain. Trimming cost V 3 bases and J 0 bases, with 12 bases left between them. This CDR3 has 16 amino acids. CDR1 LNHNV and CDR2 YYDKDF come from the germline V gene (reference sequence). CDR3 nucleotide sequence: TGTGCCACCAGCAGTGATCTTGGATTCTCTGGAAACACCATATATTTT. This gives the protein CATSSDLGFSGNTIYF.

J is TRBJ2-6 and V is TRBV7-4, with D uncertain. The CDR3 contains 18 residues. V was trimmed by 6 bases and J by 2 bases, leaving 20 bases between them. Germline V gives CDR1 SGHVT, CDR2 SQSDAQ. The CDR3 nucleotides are TGTGCCAGCAGGAGCGAGCTAGTCCAAATTACTGGGGCCAACGTCCTGACTTTC. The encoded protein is CASRSELVQITGANVLTF.

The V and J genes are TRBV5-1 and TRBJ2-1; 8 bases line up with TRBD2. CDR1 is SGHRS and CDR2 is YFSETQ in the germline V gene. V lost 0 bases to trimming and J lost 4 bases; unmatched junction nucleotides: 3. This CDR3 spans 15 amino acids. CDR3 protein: CASSLVRGAYNEQFF. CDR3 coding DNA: TGCGCCAGCAGCTTGGTGCGGGGGGCTTACAATGAGCAGTTCTTC.

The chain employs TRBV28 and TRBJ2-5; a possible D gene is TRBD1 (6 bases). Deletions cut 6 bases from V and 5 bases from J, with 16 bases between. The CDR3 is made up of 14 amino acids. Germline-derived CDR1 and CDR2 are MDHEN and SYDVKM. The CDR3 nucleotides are TGTGCCAGCAGCAAAGGACAGCAACGGGAGACCCAGTACTTC. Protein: CASSKGQQRETQYF. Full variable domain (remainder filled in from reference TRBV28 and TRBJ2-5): DVKVTQSSRYLVKRTGEKVFLECVQDMDHENMFWYRQDPGLGLRLIYFSYDVKMKEKGDIPEGYSVSREKKERFSLILESASTNQTSMYLCASSKGQQRETQYFGPGTRLLVL.

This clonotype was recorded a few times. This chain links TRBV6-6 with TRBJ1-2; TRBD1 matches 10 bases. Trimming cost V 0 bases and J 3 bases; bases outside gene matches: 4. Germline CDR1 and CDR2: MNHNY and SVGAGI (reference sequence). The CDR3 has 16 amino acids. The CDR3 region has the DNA TGTGCCAGCAGTTACTCGATAGGGACAGGGGACTATGGCTACACCTTC. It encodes CASSYSIGTGDYGYTF.

This chain's CDR3 is CASSLGLAEETQYF. DNA for the CDR3: TGTGCCAGCAGCTTAGGACTAGCGGAAGAGACCCAGTACTTC. The chain is built from TRBV7-2 and TRBJ2-5, with 9 positions matching TRBD2. The ends lost 1 base at V and 3 bases at J; junction bases unmatched: 0. This CDR3 contains 14 residues. Germline values: CDR1 SGHTA, CDR2 FQGNSA.

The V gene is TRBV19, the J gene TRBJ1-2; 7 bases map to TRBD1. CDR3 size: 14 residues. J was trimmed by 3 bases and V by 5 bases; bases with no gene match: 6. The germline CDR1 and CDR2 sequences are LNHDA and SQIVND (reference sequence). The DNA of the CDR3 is TGTGCCAGTAGTTTGGGGGACAGAGACTATGGCTACACCTTC. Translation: CASSLGDRDYGYTF.